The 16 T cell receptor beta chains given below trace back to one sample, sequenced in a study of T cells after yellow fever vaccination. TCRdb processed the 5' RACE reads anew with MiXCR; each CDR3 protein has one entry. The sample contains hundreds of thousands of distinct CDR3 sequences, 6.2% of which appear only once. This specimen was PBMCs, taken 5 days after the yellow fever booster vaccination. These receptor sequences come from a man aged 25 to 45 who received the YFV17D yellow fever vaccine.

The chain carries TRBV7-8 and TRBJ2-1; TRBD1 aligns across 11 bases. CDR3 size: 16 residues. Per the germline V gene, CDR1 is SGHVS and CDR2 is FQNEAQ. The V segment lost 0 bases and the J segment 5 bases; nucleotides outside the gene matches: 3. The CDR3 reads CASSLAGTGGNNEQFF. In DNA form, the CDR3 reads TGTGCCAGCAGCTTAGCCGGGACAGGGGGAAACAATGAGCAGTTCTTC.

CDR3 in DNA: TGTGCCAGCAGGACCAGGAATGCGAACACCGGGGAGCTGTTTTTT. This sequence encodes CASRTRNANTGELFF. This chain uses TRBV6-1 with TRBJ2-2; the D is unclear. Trimming took 6 bases from V and 0 from J, leaving 11 bases between them. Germline CDR1 reads MNHNS; CDR2 reads SASEGT. This CDR3 has 15 residues.

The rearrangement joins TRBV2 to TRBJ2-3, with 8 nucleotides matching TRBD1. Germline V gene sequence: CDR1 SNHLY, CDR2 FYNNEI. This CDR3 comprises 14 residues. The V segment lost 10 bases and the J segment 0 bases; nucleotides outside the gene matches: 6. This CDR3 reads CATLRGLSTDTQYF. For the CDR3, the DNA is TGTGCCACCCTCAGGGGGCTAAGCACAGATACGCAGTATTTT.

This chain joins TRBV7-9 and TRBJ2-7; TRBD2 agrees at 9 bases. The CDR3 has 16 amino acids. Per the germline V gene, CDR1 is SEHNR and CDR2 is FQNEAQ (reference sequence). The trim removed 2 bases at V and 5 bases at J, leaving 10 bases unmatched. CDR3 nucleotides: TGTGCCAGCAGCTTACCGGGGGGCGGGAGGGCCAACGAGCAGTACTTC. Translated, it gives CASSLPGGGRANEQYF.

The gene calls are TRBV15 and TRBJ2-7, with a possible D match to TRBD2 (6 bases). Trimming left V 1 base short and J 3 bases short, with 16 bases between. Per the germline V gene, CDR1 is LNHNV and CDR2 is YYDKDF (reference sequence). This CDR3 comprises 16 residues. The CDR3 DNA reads TGTGCCACCAGCAGAGTTTCAGGCGGGGCCGACTACGAGCAGTACTTC. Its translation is CATSRVSGGADYEQYF.

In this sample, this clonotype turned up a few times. CDR3 sequence: CSARDGSGTGKNEQYF. Written as DNA, the CDR3 is TGCAGTGCTAGAGACGGCTCGGGGACAGGTAAAAACGAGCAGTACTTC. The V and J genes are TRBV20-1 and TRBJ2-7; the match to TRBD1 covers 8 bases. V was pared by 0 bases and J by 5 bases, with 12 bases of the junction left unmatched. The germline V gene encodes CDR1 DFQATT and CDR2 SNEGSKA (reference sequence). The CDR3 runs 16 residues.

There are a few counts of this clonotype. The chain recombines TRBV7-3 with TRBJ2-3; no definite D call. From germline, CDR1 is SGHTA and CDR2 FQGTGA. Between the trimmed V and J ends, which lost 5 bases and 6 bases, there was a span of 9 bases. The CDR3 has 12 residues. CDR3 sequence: CASSGARDTQYF. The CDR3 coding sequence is TGTGCCAGCAGCGGTGCCAGGGATACGCAGTATTTT.

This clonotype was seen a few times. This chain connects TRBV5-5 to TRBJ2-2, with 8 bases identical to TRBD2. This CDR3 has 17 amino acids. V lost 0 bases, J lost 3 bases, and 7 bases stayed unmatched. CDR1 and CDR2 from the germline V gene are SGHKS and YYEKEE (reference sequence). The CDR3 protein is CASSLAVSAGDTGELFF. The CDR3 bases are TGTGCCAGCAGCTTGGCTGTTTCAGCGGGAGACACCGGGGAGCTGTTTTTT.

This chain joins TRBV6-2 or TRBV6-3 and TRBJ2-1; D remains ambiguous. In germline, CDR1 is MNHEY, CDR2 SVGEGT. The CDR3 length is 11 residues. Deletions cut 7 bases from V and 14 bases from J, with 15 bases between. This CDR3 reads CASTEYGFKFF. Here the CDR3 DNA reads TGTGCCAGCACCGAATACGGCTTTAAGTTCTTC.

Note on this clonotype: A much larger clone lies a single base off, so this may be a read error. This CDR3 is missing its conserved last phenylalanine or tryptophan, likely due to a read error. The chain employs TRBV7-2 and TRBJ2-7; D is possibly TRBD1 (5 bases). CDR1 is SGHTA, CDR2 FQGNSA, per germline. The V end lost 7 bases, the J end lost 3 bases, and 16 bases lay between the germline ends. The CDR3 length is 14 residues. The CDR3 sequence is CASILRVGVYEQYI. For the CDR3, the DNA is TGTGCCAGCATCCTTAGAGTAGGGGTCTACGAGCAGTACATC.

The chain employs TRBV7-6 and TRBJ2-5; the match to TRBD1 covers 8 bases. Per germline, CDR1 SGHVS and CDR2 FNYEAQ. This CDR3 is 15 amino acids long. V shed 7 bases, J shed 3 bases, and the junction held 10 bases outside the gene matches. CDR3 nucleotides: TGTGCCAGCATGGGCCGGGACAGGATAAAAGAGACCCAGTACTTC. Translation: CASMGRDRIKETQYF.

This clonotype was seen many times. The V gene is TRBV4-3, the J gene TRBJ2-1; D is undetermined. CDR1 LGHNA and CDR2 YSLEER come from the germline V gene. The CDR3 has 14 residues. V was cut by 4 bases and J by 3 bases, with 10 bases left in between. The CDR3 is CASSPDSDYNEQFF. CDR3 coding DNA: TGCGCCAGCAGCCCTGACTCGGACTACAATGAGCAGTTCTTC.

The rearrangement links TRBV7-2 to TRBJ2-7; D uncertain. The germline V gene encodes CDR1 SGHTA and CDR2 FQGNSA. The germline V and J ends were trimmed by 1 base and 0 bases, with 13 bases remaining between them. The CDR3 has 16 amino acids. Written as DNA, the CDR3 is TGTGCCAGCAGCTTAGTATTGTCCAGCCCCTCCTACGAGCAGTACTTC. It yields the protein CASSLVLSSPSYEQYF.

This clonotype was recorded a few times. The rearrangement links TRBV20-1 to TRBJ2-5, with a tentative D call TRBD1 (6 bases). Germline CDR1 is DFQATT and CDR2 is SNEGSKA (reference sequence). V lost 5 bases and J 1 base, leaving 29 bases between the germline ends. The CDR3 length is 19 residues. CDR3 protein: CSAPHILGLSGVLQETQYF. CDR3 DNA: TGCAGTGCTCCCCATATCCTGGGGTTGTCAGGGGTCCTCCAAGAGACCCAGTACTTC.

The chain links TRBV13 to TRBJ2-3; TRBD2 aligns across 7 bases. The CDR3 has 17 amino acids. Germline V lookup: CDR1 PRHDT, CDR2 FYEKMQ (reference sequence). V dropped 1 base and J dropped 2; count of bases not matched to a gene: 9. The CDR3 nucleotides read TGTGCCAGCAGCTTAGTGGAGGGAGGGAGACTCACAGATACGCAGTATTTT. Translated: CASSLVEGGRLTDTQYF.

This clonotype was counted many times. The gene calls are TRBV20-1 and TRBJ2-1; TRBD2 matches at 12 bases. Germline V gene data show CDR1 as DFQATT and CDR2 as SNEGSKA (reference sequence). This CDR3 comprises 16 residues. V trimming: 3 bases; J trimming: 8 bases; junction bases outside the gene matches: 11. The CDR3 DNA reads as TGCAGTGCTAGCCTGCTAGCGGGAGGGCCGGTACATGAGCAGTTCTTC. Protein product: CSASLLAGGPVHEQFF.